The 10 T cell receptor beta chains below come from one sample, sequenced in a study of T-cell reconstitution after alpha-beta-depleted transplantation in children. Unique molecular identifiers featured in how the TCRbeta library was prepared. TCRdb fed the PCR reads into MiXCR, producing one record per CDR3 protein. The sample includes approximately 640,000 distinct CDR3 sequences, roughly 17% of them seen just once. Sample: PBMCs from the stem cell graft donor, taken from the stem cell graft. These TCRs come from a human donor who donated a stem cell graft to a child with acute myeloid leukemia.

The chain links TRBV29-1 to TRBJ2-1, with 10 bases that match TRBD1. There are 16 residues in the CDR3. Germline V lookup: CDR1 SQVTM, CDR2 ANQGSEA. J was trimmed by 9 bases and V by 7 bases; bases with no gene match: 18. CDR3 sequence reads: CSAQHRPRDRGGEQFF. The CDR3 DNA follows: TGCAGCGCTCAGCACCGACCCCGGGACAGGGGCGGTGAGCAGTTCTTC.

This chain joins TRBV5-1 and TRBJ2-1; possible D gene TRBD2, 5 bases. V lost 5 bases, J lost 7 bases, and 19 bases lay in between. Germline assignment: CDR1 SGHRS and CDR2 YFSETQ. CDR3 length: 15 amino acids. The chain's CDR3 is CASSPGSPIGNEQFF. Written as DNA, the CDR3 is TGCGCCAGCAGTCCGGGGAGCCCTATTGGGAATGAGCAGTTCTTC.

The chain links TRBV5-1 to TRBJ1-2; 7 bases agree with TRBD1. The CDR3 spans 14 residues. V lost 3 bases and J lost 4; bases outside the gene matches: 6. Germline-derived CDR1 and CDR2 are SGHRS and YFSETQ. The CDR3 DNA follows: TGCGCCAGCAGCTCATCACAGGGGAGCTATGGCTACACCTTC. This gives the protein CASSSSQGSYGYTF.

The chain uses TRBV7-6 and TRBJ2-6; D gene unclear. The CDR3 has 15 residues. Germline CDR1 and CDR2: SGHVS and FNYEAQ. Trimming took 5 bases from V and 4 from J, leaving 12 bases between them. The CDR3 sequence is CASSRLGEGANVLTF. The CDR3 bases are TGTGCCAGCAGCCGACTGGGTGAGGGGGCCAACGTCCTGACTTTC. The complete variable domain, with remaining parts taken from reference TRBV7-6 and TRBJ2-6, reads GAGVSQSPRYKVTKRGQDVALRCDPISGHVSLYWYRQALGQGPEFLTYFNYEAQQDKSGLPNDRFSAERPEGSISTLTIQRTEQRDSAMYRCASSRLGEGANVLTFGAGSRLTVL.

In its sample, this clonotype was seen many times. This chain connects TRBV20-1 to TRBJ1-5, with D unresolved. The V gene's germline CDR1 is DFQATT and CDR2 SNEGSKA (reference sequence). This CDR3 region has 14 residues. V lost 0 bases and J 1 base, leaving 7 bases between the germline ends. The CDR3 reads CSAREGRSNQPQHF. The CDR3 nucleotides are TGCAGTGCTAGAGAGGGCAGGAGCAATCAGCCCCAGCATTTT.

The V and J genes are TRBV3-1 and TRBJ1-2; D unresolved. Germline assignment: CDR1 LGHDT and CDR2 YNNKEL (reference sequence). V lost 0 bases, J lost 4 bases, and 12 bases lay in between. CDR3 size: 15 residues. Here the CDR3 DNA reads TGTGCCAGCAGCCAAGATCAAGCCGCGTCCTATGGCTACACCTTC. Amino acid sequence: CASSQDQAASYGYTF.

The V call is TRBV7-9, the J call TRBJ2-5, with D unclear. The CDR3 length is 14 residues. Germline loops: CDR1 SEHNR, CDR2 FQNEAQ (reference sequence). V was trimmed by 0 bases and J by 5 bases, leaving 10 bases between them. CDR3 region: CASSLALRTETQYF. DNA of the CDR3: TGTGCCAGCAGCTTAGCGTTGAGAACGGAGACCCAGTACTTC.

This rearrangement joins TRBV6-5 to TRBJ1-2, with 9 bases lining up with TRBD1. With V trimmed by 5 bases and J by 2 bases, 12 bases remained unmatched. Germline values: CDR1 MNHEY, CDR2 SVGAGI. This CDR3 comprises 17 residues. The chain's CDR3 is CASSPFVSGTGNYGYTF. The CDR3 DNA follows: TGTGCCAGCAGTCCCTTCGTCTCAGGGACAGGGAACTATGGCTACACCTTC.

The table lists this clonotype with many counts. J is TRBJ1-1 and V is TRBV20-1; a weak D match, TRBD1 (5 bases). The CDR3 covers 15 residues. The ends were cut back, 3 bases at V and 6 bases at J, with 20 bases in the middle. Germline lookup yields CDR1 DFQATT and CDR2 SNEGSKA (reference sequence). The CDR3, as DNA: TGCAGTGCTAGGGCATATGTTAGGACACTCGCTGAAGCTTTCTTT. Protein sequence: CSARAYVRTLAEAFF.

The CDR3 DNA follows: TGCGCCAGCAGCCGGAGCACCCTACATCTAGACTCTGGGGCCAACGTCCTGACTTTC. Its translation is CASSRSTLHLDSGANVLTF. V is TRBV4-1 and J is TRBJ2-6; D unresolved. The germline V gene encodes CDR1 MGHRA and CDR2 YSYEKL. The CDR3 contains 19 residues. Trimming cost V 4 bases and J 0 bases, with 19 bases left between them.